This TCR beta chain was recorded in a study of lymphopenia after photon versus proton radiotherapy. The J segment lost 5 bases and the V segment lost 1 base, leaving 10 bases of the junction unmatched. Germline V CDR1 and CDR2: SGDLS, YYNGEE. The length of the CDR3 is 16 residues. Study-level findings and limits: After lymphocyte nadir, photon-treated repertoires showed oligoclonal expansion, especially CD8+ Temra.

Repertoires were generated with immunoSEQ multiplex PCR, while TCRdb's copy carries only in-frame clones and drops some. The repertoire holds about 40,000 clones, with about four fifths as singletons. About this clone: Its antigen is still unknown.

The TCR originated in a woman in her 70s with pancreatic cancer. The input for sequencing was peripheral blood, taken from a patient treated with proton-based radiotherapy. The chain is built from TRBV9 and TRBJ2-3; 7 positions match TRBD2. For the CDR3, the DNA is TGTGCCAGCAGCGTATTAGCGGGCAGCGTCGGAGATACGCAGTATTTT. Protein: CASSVLAGSVGDTQYF.